This T cell receptor beta chain is from a study of T cells in tumors after PD-1 blockade. In the study overall: Patients had no prior checkpoint blockade, systemic immunosuppressants, or anti-cancer therapy within 4 weeks. Patients received pembrolizumab 200 mg every 3 weeks or cemiplimab 350 mg every 2 weeks. During anti-PD-1 treatment, some patients continued daily vismodegib 150 mg.

As to this clone: As yet, its antigen is unknown.

Trimming took 4 bases from V and 6 from J, leaving 10 bases between them. Looked up from germline, CDR1 is MNHEY and CDR2 is SVGEGT. The CDR3 has 13 amino acids. TCRdb's table, derived via immunoSEQ multiplex PCR, lists solely in-frame clones and lacks some. The data show some 60,000 clones, with roughly 77% seen just once and 13% held by the top ten. Study-level points and caveats: Some novel exhausted tumor clones appeared in pre-treatment blood, suggesting peripheral recruitment.

This TCR was recovered from a human donor with basal cell carcinoma. The rearrangement links TRBV6-2 or TRBV6-3 to TRBJ1-5; D unresolved. Specimen: PBMCs, collected before anti-PD-1 treatment. In nucleotides, the CDR3 is TGTGCCAGCAGTTTTGGAGTCGTTCAGCCCCAGCATTTT. This translates into CASSFGVVQPQHF.